The following is a TCR beta chain sequence with its context. Its antigen is still unknown. A multiplex PCR was run with 60 Vbeta primers and 13 Jbeta primers. TCRdb's table, derived via immunoSEQ multiplex PCR, lists solely in-frame clones and lacks some. The sample records about 200,000 clones, more than 60% being singletons. The data belong to a study of cytomegalovirus exposure and HLA in healthy donors. Study results and limitations: The authors later found HLA-associated TCR beta chains more clonally expanded than equally common others. Earlier results showed most TCR beta V segments being productive about 87% or about 30% of the time. In a later analysis, a missense DCLRE1C variant was linked to TCR beta V- and J-gene trimming.

The length of the CDR3 is 11 residues. From germline, CDR1 is SGDLS and CDR2 YYNGEE. V gave up 4 bases and J gave up 10 bases, with 11 bases separating them. The sample consisted of PBMCs. This receptor was obtained from a man in his fifties or sixties in good health and CMV-seronegative. This chain joins TRBV9 and TRBJ1-1, with a weak D call TRBD1 (5 bases). The CDR3 here is CASSTNDRAFF. CDR3 sequence (DNA): TGTGCCAGCAGCACCAATGACAGAGCTTTCTTT.